One sample yielded the 20 T cell receptor beta chains listed below, sequenced in a study of cytomegalovirus exposure and HLA in healthy donors. PCR involved 60 Vbeta and 13 Jbeta primers. Assay: immunoSEQ multiplex PCR; the TCRdb copy retains only in-frame clones and omits some. This table has 100,000 to 150,000 clones, 17% appearing once. Sequencing used PBMCs. The receptor source for this set is a female donor in good health and CMV-seropositive.

This clone was found a few times. The rearrangement joins TRBV7-2 to TRBJ2-3; 9 bases map to TRBD2. The V gene end was trimmed by 3 bases and the J gene end by 4 bases; junction bases not matched to a gene: 2. The CDR3 spans 14 residues. The V gene's germline CDR1 is SGHTA and CDR2 FQGNSA. DNA of the CDR3: TGTGCCAGCAGCTTCGTAGCGGGGGCAGATACGCAGTATTTT. Protein product: CASSFVAGADTQYF.

This clone was detected only a few times. The chain uses TRBV30 and TRBJ2-3; 11 bases map to TRBD2. V shed 0 bases, J shed 3 bases, and the junction held 2 bases outside the gene matches. CDR3 length: 15 amino acids. Germline V gene lookup returns CDR1 GTSNPN and CDR2 SVGIG (reference sequence). The CDR3 here is CAWSVPSGRTDTQYF. The CDR3 bases are TGTGCCTGGAGTGTACCTAGCGGGAGGACAGATACGCAGTATTTT.

The CDR3 here is CASSGLAEGSEQFF. The CDR3 DNA follows: TGTGCCAGCAGTGGCCTAGCGGAGGGGAGTGAGCAGTTCTTC. The V call is TRBV2, the J call TRBJ2-1; 7 bases are shared with TRBD2. The length of the CDR3 is 14 residues. J was trimmed by 9 bases and V by 4 bases; bases with no gene match: 9. Per germline, CDR1 SNHLY and CDR2 FYNNEI.

J is TRBJ2-3 and V is TRBV5-1; TRBD1 might be the D (8 bases). Germline lookup yields CDR1 SGHRS and CDR2 YFSETQ. Trimming pared 4 bases from V and 1 base from J, leaving 16 bases between. The CDR3 covers 16 residues. Written as DNA, the CDR3 is TGCGCCAGCAGCGATCAGGGGGCGGGGGGCACAGATACGCAGTATTTT. It yields the protein CASSDQGAGGTDTQYF. The full variable domain, in which reference TRBV5-1 and TRBJ2-3 provide the parts outside the CDR3, is KAGVTQTPRYLIKTRGQQVTLSCSPISGHRSVSWYQQTPGQGLQFLFEYFSETQRNKGNFPGRFSGRQFSNSRSEMNVSTLELGDSALYLCASSDQGAGGTDTQYFGPGTRLTVL.

The chain is built from TRBV5-1 and TRBJ1-1; 8 positions agree with TRBD1. With V trimmed by 3 bases and J by 8 bases, 9 bases remained unmatched. Looked up from germline, CDR1 is SGHRS and CDR2 is YFSETQ. CDR3 length: 14 residues. The CDR3 sequence is CASSWGGDRSEAFF. Written as DNA, the CDR3 is TGCGCCAGCAGCTGGGGGGGGGACAGGTCGGAAGCTTTCTTT.

This clone was observed a handful of times. The chain is built from TRBV30 and TRBJ1-3, with 9 bases matching TRBD1. The J segment lost 4 bases and the V segment lost 8 bases, leaving 3 bases of the junction unmatched. The V gene's germline CDR1 is GTSNPN and CDR2 SVGIG (reference sequence). The CDR3 runs to 12 residues. In DNA, the CDR3 is TGTGCCCTAGGACAGGGGGGAAACACCATATATTTT. Translating it yields CALGQGGNTIYF.

The V gene is TRBV6-4, the J gene TRBJ2-3; TRBD1 is a possible D gene (7 bases). The ends were cut back, 6 bases at V and 1 base at J, with 17 bases in the middle. The length of the CDR3 is 16 residues. The V gene's germline CDR1 is MRHNA and CDR2 SNTAGT. The CDR3 is CASSPQGGVGTDTQYF. CDR3 sequence (DNA): TGTGCCAGCAGCCCCCAGGGGGGAGTCGGCACAGATACGCAGTATTTT.

This clone has a single count. The chain joins TRBV7-8 to TRBJ2-7, with 10 positions matching TRBD2. Germline values: CDR1 SGHVS, CDR2 FQNEAQ. This CDR3 has 15 amino acids. V dropped 5 bases and J dropped 2; count of bases not matched to a gene: 6. CDR3 loop: CASSDRTSGAYEQYF. The CDR3 DNA is TGTGCCAGCAGCGACCGGACTAGCGGTGCCTACGAGCAGTACTTC.

The J gene is TRBJ2-7, the V gene TRBV6-5; TRBD2 might be the D (5 bases). The V end was cut by 6 bases, the J end by 7 bases, with 19 bases between. This CDR3 has 14 residues. Germline loops: CDR1 MNHEY, CDR2 SVGAGI. The CDR3 region has the DNA TGTGCCAGCAGCATACCTGGAGGTATCCGGGAGCAGTACTTC. Its protein is CASSIPGGIREQYF.

The CDR3 DNA reads as TGTGCCAGCAGGGCCTACAGGGGCCCCTACGAGCAGTACTTC. Translation gives CASRAYRGPYEQYF. The chain recombines TRBV6-5 with TRBJ2-7, with 7 nucleotides matching TRBD1. The CDR3 length is 14 residues. CDR1 is MNHEY and CDR2 is SVGAGI in the germline V gene. Trimming took 6 bases from V and 2 from J; bases not matched to a gene: 7.

This clone was seen more than once but under ten times. This chain connects TRBV7-9 to TRBJ2-2; maybe TRBD1 (6 bases). V was shortened by 6 bases and J by 6 bases, with 14 bases between the two germline ends. CDR3 length: 14 amino acids. Germline CDR1 is SEHNR and CDR2 is FQNEAQ (reference sequence). As DNA, the CDR3 is TGTGCCAGCAGTGTCGTACAGGGCCCCGGGGAGCTGTTTTTT. Its translation is CASSVVQGPGELFF.

This clone was counted a few times. The chain is built from TRBV18 and TRBJ2-3; D call uncertain. CDR3 length equals 14 residues. The V gene's germline CDR1 is KGHSH and CDR2 LQKENI. The V end was cut by 1 base, the J end by 0 bases, with 5 bases between. CDR3 amino acids: CASSPLSSTDTQYF. The DNA for the CDR3 is TGTGCCAGCTCACCACTTTCTAGCACAGATACGCAGTATTTT.

This clone has a handful of counts. The chain is built from TRBV5-4 and TRBJ2-3; 12 nucleotides agree with TRBD1. The junction had 3 bases not matched to a gene; V was cut back by 4 bases and J by 3 bases. CDR1 is SGHNT and CDR2 is YYREEE in the germline V gene (reference sequence). The CDR3 sequence is 15 residues long. CDR3 DNA sequence: TGTGCCAGCAGCCGGGACAGGGGGCGGACAGATACGCAGTATTTT. Translation: CASSRDRGRTDTQYF. Filled out from reference TRBV5-4 and TRBJ2-3, the complete variable domain reads ETGVTQSPTHLIKTRGQQVTLRCSSQSGHNTVSWYQQALGQGPQFIFQYYREEENGRGNFPPRFSGLQFPNYSSELNVNALELDDSALYLCASSRDRGRTDTQYFGPGTRLTVL.

This clone has more than one count but fewer than ten. The V gene is TRBV5-6, the J gene TRBJ2-7; D gene ambiguous. The CDR3 runs 11 residues. Germline V lookup: CDR1 SGHDT, CDR2 YYEEEE. V was pared by 1 base and J by 5 bases, with 4 bases between. CDR3: CASSLHHEQYF. CDR3 nucleotides: TGTGCCAGCAGCTTGCATCACGAGCAGTACTTC.

This clone has a single count. This chain connects TRBV27 to TRBJ2-2; D gene unclear. The CDR3 consists of 13 residues. The V end was cut by 2 bases, the J end by 5 bases, with 6 bases between. Germline CDR1 reads MNHEY; CDR2 reads SMNVEV (reference sequence). This CDR3 reads CASSLHSTGELFF. In nucleotides, the CDR3 is TGTGCCAGCAGTTTACATTCAACCGGGGAGCTGTTTTTT.

V and J are TRBV5-8 and TRBJ2-7, with a tentative D call TRBD1 (5 bases). The CDR3 loop spans 13 amino acids. V lost 4 bases, J lost 0 bases, and 8 bases lay in between. CDR1 and CDR2 (germline): SGHTS, YDEGEE. CDR3 region: CASSSRASYEQYF. CDR3 DNA sequence: TGTGCCAGCAGCAGCAGGGCCTCCTACGAGCAGTACTTC.

This sequence joins TRBV29-1 and TRBJ2-3, with D perhaps TRBD1 (6 bases). In germline, CDR1 is SQVTM, CDR2 ANQGSEA. The CDR3 is 14 residues long. V was trimmed by 5 bases and J by 5 bases, leaving 17 bases between them. The CDR3 protein is CSVKPGDKQDTQYF. The CDR3 nucleotides read TGCAGCGTTAAGCCCGGGGACAAGCAAGATACGCAGTATTTT.

The table lists this clone with a few counts. The chain uses TRBV5-1 and TRBJ2-7, with TRBD1 identical over 8 bases. The V and J ends lost 3 bases and 1 base, in that order; junction bases with no gene match: 6. The CDR3 contains 15 residues. The germline V gene encodes CDR1 SGHRS and CDR2 YFSETQ. Written as DNA, the CDR3 is TGCGCCAGCAGCTCCGGACAGGGATGGTCCTACGAGCAGTACTTC. Translation gives CASSSGQGWSYEQYF.

This clone was recorded a few times. This chain links TRBV5-1 with TRBJ2-7, with 7 bases fitting TRBD1. CDR3 length equals 15 residues. Germline V lookup: CDR1 SGHRS, CDR2 YFSETQ. V dropped 4 bases and J dropped 1; count of bases not matched to a gene: 8. In DNA, the CDR3 is TGCGCCAGCAGCAACACAGGGGCACGGTCCTACGAGCAGTACTTC. The encoded protein is CASSNTGARSYEQYF.

The chain combines TRBV7-2 with TRBJ1-5; D unclear. Germline lookup yields CDR1 SGHTA and CDR2 FQGNSA. This CDR3 is built from 13 residues. V was clipped by 1 base and J by 5 bases, with 6 bases between them. CDR3 sequence reads: CASSLVIDQPQHF. The CDR3 coding sequence is TGTGCCAGCAGCTTAGTAATTGATCAGCCCCAGCATTTT.